A single sample gave rise to the 24 T cell receptor beta chains below, sequenced in a study of radiotherapy plus CTLA-4 blockade in lung cancer (dated by TCRdb to between 2017 and 2018). The method was the immunoSEQ multiplex PCR assay. The table comes from immuneACCESS by way of TCRdb, which keeps in-frame sequences with V and J called. Part of the clones is missing from these tables; in studies checked, under half for an unresolved V gene and the rest for unknown reasons. In all, the sample holds tens of thousands of clones, and roughly 80% of those were seen once. Roughly 15% of the sample is in the top ten clones. The sample consisted of peripheral blood, taken from a patient treated with radiotherapy plus ipilimumab. The receptors come from a human donor with non-small cell lung cancer who had a complete response to radiotherapy plus ipilimumab.

The chain couples TRBV30 to TRBJ1-1, with a weak D call TRBD1 (5 bases). V lost 4 bases to trimming and J lost 1 base, with 13 bases between them. The length of the CDR3 is 14 residues. Per germline, CDR1 GTSNPN and CDR2 SVGIG (reference sequence). CDR3 in amino acids: CAWTPGTTNTEAFF. The CDR3 nucleotides read TGTGCCTGGACACCCGGGACTACGAACACTGAAGCTTTCTTT.

The chain employs TRBV9 and TRBJ2-1; D is unresolved. The V and J ends lost 3 bases and 0 bases respectively, with 13 bases between them. The CDR3 is made up of 16 amino acids. Germline assignment: CDR1 SGDLS and CDR2 YYNGEE. In DNA form, the CDR3 reads TGTGCCAGCAGCGGCCTTCCAGTATTCTCCTACAATGAGCAGTTCTTC. Amino acid sequence: CASSGLPVFSYNEQFF. Based on the CDR3 plus reference TRBV9 and TRBJ2-1, the full variable domain is DSGVTQTPKHLITATGQRVTLRCSPRSGDLSVYWYQQSLDQGLQFLIQYYNGEERAKGNILERFSAQQFPDLHSELNLSSLELGDSALYFCASSGLPVFSYNEQFFGPGTRLTVL.

The chain couples TRBV18 to TRBJ1-1; the match to TRBD1 covers 10 bases. This CDR3 spans 15 amino acids. From germline, CDR1 is KGHSH and CDR2 LQKENI. The junction had 2 bases not matched to a gene; V was cut back by 0 bases and J by 4 bases. The CDR3 DNA reads TGTGCCAGCTCACCACCACGGACAGGGGGCACTGAAGCTTTCTTT. Amino acid sequence: CASSPPRTGGTEAFF.

The chain combines TRBV27 with TRBJ1-2, with D possibly matching TRBD1 (5 bases). The CDR3 spans 15 residues. Trimming shortened V by 3 bases and J by 5 bases, and 16 bases separated the two germline ends. Per germline, CDR1 MNHEY and CDR2 SMNVEV (reference sequence). This CDR3 is CASSFRLQGGYGYTF. CDR3 sequence (DNA): TGTGCCAGCAGTTTCAGACTTCAGGGTGGTTATGGCTACACCTTC.

V and J are TRBV29-1 and TRBJ2-2; 11 nucleotides align to TRBD2. Germline V gives CDR1 SQVTM, CDR2 ANQGSEA. Unmatched junction bases numbered 12, after V lost 5 bases and J lost 7 bases. CDR3 length: 16 residues. The CDR3 loop is CSVRPTSGGRGGELFF. For the CDR3, the DNA is TGCAGCGTTCGCCCAACTAGCGGGGGAAGAGGCGGGGAGCTGTTTTTT.

The V call is TRBV12-2, the J call TRBJ1-5; no DNA check was done on the table's D call, TRBD1. TRBV12-2 is a documented pseudogene. This CDR3 contains 17 residues. CDR3 sequence: CASRLTGQLTSNQPQHF. CDR3 nucleotides: TGTGCAAGTCGCTTAACAGGACAATTAACAAGCAATCAGCCCCAGCATTTT.

The chain couples TRBV9 to TRBJ2-3, with a tentative D call TRBD2 (5 bases). The CDR3 sequence is 15 residues long. V was cut by 4 bases and J by 3 bases, with 15 bases left in between. Germline assignment: CDR1 SGDLS and CDR2 YYNGEE. The CDR3 protein is CASSKNVAGTDTQYF. CDR3 bases: TGTGCCAGCAGCAAAAACGTGGCGGGTACAGATACGCAGTATTTT.

This clone occurred a few times. The V and J genes are TRBV5-1 and TRBJ2-3, with 16 bases aligning to TRBD2. CDR1 and CDR2 (germline): SGHRS, YFSETQ. CDR3 length equals 16 residues. J gave up 7 bases and V 6 bases, and 8 bases lay outside the gene matches. The CDR3 is CASTAGTSGRAYTQYF. CDR3 nucleotide sequence: TGCGCCAGCACCGCCGGGACTAGCGGGAGGGCATATACGCAGTATTTT.

This clone was counted a single time. The V call is TRBV28, the J call TRBJ1-2; possibly TRBD1 for D (5 bases). Germline CDR1 reads MDHEN; CDR2 reads SYDVKM. V was clipped by 8 bases and J by 3 bases, with 16 bases between them. The CDR3 has 14 amino acids. The CDR3 region is CASGPYRDYYGYTF. The CDR3 nucleotides are TGTGCCAGCGGCCCTTACCGGGACTACTATGGCTACACCTTC.

The chain joins TRBV7-2 to TRBJ1-2, with D possibly TRBD1 on 5 matching bases. The V gene's germline CDR1 is SGHTA and CDR2 FQGNSA. The V end was cut by 5 bases, the J end by 4 bases, with 14 bases between. The CDR3 consists of 14 residues. The CDR3 DNA sequence: TGTGCCAGCAGCCCCCACCAGGGTTCCTATGGCTACACCTTC. Its translation is CASSPHQGSYGYTF.

This clone was counted once. The V gene is TRBV5-6, the J gene TRBJ2-3; tentatively, D is TRBD2 (5 bases). This CDR3 comprises 15 residues. Trimming stripped 3 bases from V and 3 bases from J, with 14 bases between. Germline CDR1 and CDR2: SGHDT and YYEEEE. The CDR3 nucleotides are TGTGCCAGCAGCTATCTGACCTCGGGGACAGATACGCAGTATTTT. It specifies CASSYLTSGTDTQYF.

In this sample, this clone turned up once. The rearrangement joins TRBV18 to TRBJ1-5, with a possible D match to TRBD1 (6 bases). This CDR3 is 19 amino acids long. V dropped 0 bases and J dropped 0 bases, with 18 bases sitting between them. Per the germline V gene, CDR1 is KGHSH and CDR2 is LQKENI. The CDR3 region has the DNA TGTGCCAGCTCACCACCGGCAGGGGCTTGGGCCTATAGCAATCAGCCCCAGCATTTT. This sequence encodes CASSPPAGAWAYSNQPQHF.

The chain combines TRBV11-2 with TRBJ1-6, with D uncertain. Germline V gene lookup returns CDR1 SGHAT and CDR2 FQNNGV. Trimming pared 5 bases from V and 2 bases from J, leaving 10 bases between. The CDR3 runs to 15 residues. CDR3: CASSPQFTYNSPLHF. The CDR3 DNA follows: TGTGCCAGCAGCCCCCAGTTTACCTATAATTCACCCCTCCACTTT.

V gene TRBV11-2 combines with J gene TRBJ2-5; perhaps TRBD2 as D (5 bases). The V gene lost 3 bases and the J gene lost 0 bases, with 17 bases spanning the gap. Germline lookup yields CDR1 SGHAT and CDR2 FQNNGV. The length of the CDR3 is 17 residues. CDR3 nucleotides: TGTGCCAGCAGCTTCGGGAAAGGGTCGTGGTACCAAGAGACCCAGTACTTC. It yields the protein CASSFGKGSWYQETQYF.

There are a few counts of this clone. V gene TRBV27 combines with J gene TRBJ1-1, with D possibly being TRBD1 (5 bases). Trimming pared 3 bases from V and 1 base from J, leaving 6 bases between. This CDR3 has 13 amino acids. Germline-derived CDR1 and CDR2 are MNHEY and SMNVEV (reference sequence). The CDR3 bases are TGTGCCAGCAGTTTCAGGGAGAACACTGAAGCTTTCTTT. As protein: CASSFRENTEAFF.

The chain employs TRBV12-5 and TRBJ2-3; D unresolved. With 2 bases removed from V and 0 bases from J, the gap between germline ends came to 15 bases. The germline CDR1 and CDR2 sequences are LGHNT and FRNRAP. The CDR3 loop spans 17 amino acids. As DNA, the CDR3 is TGTGCTAGTGGTTTGCCACAAGAGGCCTCGAGCACAGATACGCAGTATTTT. This gives the protein CASGLPQEASSTDTQYF.

The chain employs TRBV6-5 and TRBJ2-6, with unresolved D. The CDR3 extends over 16 amino acids. Germline CDR1 reads MNHEY; CDR2 reads SVGAGI. The ends were cut back, 2 bases at V and 0 bases at J, with 8 bases in the middle. The CDR3 DNA sequence: TGTGCCAGCAGTTACGCCTTACTCTCTGGGGCCAACGTCCTGACTTTC. It is translated as CASSYALLSGANVLTF.

The chain recombines TRBV12-5 with TRBJ1-6, with 10 bases fitting TRBD1. The CDR3 contains 18 residues. Unmatched junction bases numbered 7, after V lost 0 bases and J lost 5 bases. Germline V gene sequence: CDR1 LGHNT, CDR2 FRNRAP. CDR3 DNA sequence: TGTGCTAGTGGTTTGGTACAAGAGGGGACAGGGGATAATTCACCCCTCCACTTT. Residues: CASGLVQEGTGDNSPLHF.

For this clone: Sequence at one end of the junction differs from germline and may be a read error. CDR3 bases: TGCAGTGCAAGAGCGGGAGATTTGAAGTATTTT. Translated: CSARAGDLKYF. The genes are TRBV20-1 and TRBJ2-3; 8 bases are shared with TRBD2. This CDR3 is built from 11 residues. Germline CDR1 DFQATT, CDR2 SNEGSKA (reference sequence).

This clone was counted once. The genes are TRBV27 and TRBJ2-2, with a tentative D call TRBD1 (6 bases). The CDR3 covers 14 residues. The V gene lost 6 bases and the J gene lost 3 bases, with 11 bases spanning the gap. Per the germline V gene, CDR1 is MNHEY and CDR2 is SMNVEV (reference sequence). The CDR3 DNA reads TGTGCCAGCAGAGCCCACAGGGACACCGGGGAGCTGTTTTTT. It codes for CASRAHRDTGELFF.

The chain carries TRBV5-1 and TRBJ1-1; TRBD1 is a possible D gene (6 bases). The CDR3 is 16 residues long. V was pared by 1 base and J by 4 bases, with 17 bases between. Germline V gene data show CDR1 as SGHRS and CDR2 as YFSETQ. The CDR3 bases are TGCGCCAGCAGCTTGACGGAGGGGGGGCGGTCCACTGAAGCTTTCTTT. It specifies CASSLTEGGRSTEAFF.

The CDR3 spells CASSPGGEKLFF. In nucleotides, the CDR3 is TGTGCCAGCAGCCCGGGGGGCGAAAAACTGTTTTTT. The chain links TRBV7-9 to TRBJ1-4; possibly TRBD1 for D (6 bases). V shed 5 bases and J shed 8 bases, with 9 bases lying between them. This CDR3 has 12 residues. From germline, CDR1 is SEHNR and CDR2 FQNEAQ (reference sequence).

This clone has just one count. J is TRBJ1-4 and V is TRBV18; D remains unclear. The germline CDR1 and CDR2 sequences are KGHSH and LQKENI. The CDR3 is made up of 14 amino acids. V was trimmed by 4 bases and J by 0 bases, leaving 6 bases between them. CDR3 loop: CASSRSATNEKLFF. Written as DNA, the CDR3 is TGTGCCAGCTCACGGAGCGCAACTAATGAAAAACTGTTTTTT.

This clone appeared a few times. The CDR3 reads CASSTGLAGGPCYEQFF. In DNA form, the CDR3 reads TGTGCCAGCAGCACTGGACTAGCGGGAGGGCCTTGCTATGAGCAGTTCTTC. J is TRBJ2-1 and V is TRBV21-1; TRBD2 is the table's D call and was not checked against the DNA. TRBV21-1 is recorded as a pseudogene. The CDR3 totals 17 residues.